Following are 2 T cell receptor beta chains from one sample sequenced in a study of shared clonotypes between healthy human individuals. Assay: immunoSEQ multiplex PCR; the TCRdb copy retains only in-frame clones and omits some. Of millions of clones listed, just over 90% are singletons. The source material was naive CD4+ T cells sorted from blood. Noted subset: CD45RA+ positively selected. The receptor source for this set is a man younger than 35 in good health.

This sequence joins TRBV6-1 and TRBJ2-1, with D possibly called TRBD1 or TRBD2 (6 bases each). Germline lookup yields CDR1 MNHNS and CDR2 SASEGT. V lost 1 base to trimming and J lost 2 bases, with 12 bases between them. This CDR3 comprises 16 residues. The CDR3 loop is CASSEEGGLPYNEQFF. The CDR3 DNA follows: TGTGCCAGCAGTGAAGAAGGGGGGCTACCCTACAATGAGCAGTTCTTC.

The genes are TRBV10-3 and TRBJ1-2, with no clear D. V lost 0 bases and J 2 bases, leaving 10 bases between the germline ends. The CDR3 totals 15 residues. Germline CDR1 reads ENHRY; CDR2 reads SYGVKD. CDR3 residues: CAISESRVSNYGYTF. The CDR3 DNA reads TGTGCCATCAGTGAGTCGAGAGTGTCCAACTATGGCTACACCTTC.